This T cell receptor beta chain was obtained from a study of T cells expressing NK-cell markers. TCRdb re-called the 5' RACE reads; one entry per CDR3 protein, DNA not given. This sample contains under 600,000 distinct CDR3 sequences. The sample was blood T cells: a sorted CD56 or NKG2C T cell subset, CD4+ or CD8+ T cells, or bulk PBMC T cells (not recorded which). The TCR comes from a woman aged 50 to 65 in good health.

This CDR3 is CAWSVHGEATQYF. V is TRBV30 and J is TRBJ2-7; without DNA, the TCRdb call of TRBD2 cannot be checked. Germline lookup yields CDR1 GTSNPN and CDR2 SVGIG (reference sequence). CDR3 length equals 13 residues.